This passage covers 20 T cell receptor beta chains from one sample sequenced in a study of response to subunit inactivated influenza vaccine. TCRdb reprocessed the RT-PCR reads with MiXCR, giving one entry per CDR3 protein. This repertoire shows about 800,000 distinct CDR3 sequences, 21% found once; its top ten account for roughly a tenth. Material: PBMCs from blood, obtained 4 to 6 days after vaccination. Receptors originate from a man aged 50 to 59 who received an inactivated influenza vaccine.

CDR3 residues: CASSPSQGQVSYEQYF. DNA of the CDR3: TGTGCCAGCAGCCCATCTCAGGGACAGGTCTCCTACGAGCAGTACTTC. The chain couples TRBV27 to TRBJ2-7; 8 nucleotides match TRBD1. The CDR3 consists of 16 residues. Per germline, CDR1 MNHEY and CDR2 SMNVEV (reference sequence). With V trimmed by 6 bases and J by 0 bases, 10 bases remained unmatched.

The chain carries TRBV29-1 and TRBJ2-7; 8 nucleotides match TRBD1. The CDR3 has 13 amino acids. Per the germline V gene, CDR1 is SQVTM and CDR2 is ANQGSEA. The trim removed 5 bases at V and 3 bases at J, leaving 6 bases unmatched. The CDR3 DNA is TGCAGCGTTATGACAGGGGATGTCTACGAGCAGTACTTC. Translated: CSVMTGDVYEQYF.

The chain is built from TRBV20-1 and TRBJ1-5, with D hard to call. Trimming removed 1 base from V and 3 bases from J, with 10 bases in between. The CDR3 extends over 14 amino acids. The V gene's germline CDR1 is DFQATT and CDR2 SNEGSKA (reference sequence). The chain's CDR3 is CSARGYRFNQPQHF. DNA of the CDR3: TGCAGTGCTAGAGGTTACAGATTCAATCAGCCCCAGCATTTT.

This clonotype has at least ten counts. This rearrangement joins TRBV7-9 to TRBJ2-7, with 8 bases identical to TRBD2. Germline-derived CDR1 and CDR2 are SEHNR and FQNEAQ (reference sequence). The CDR3 contains 16 residues. V trimming: 5 bases; J trimming: 3 bases; junction bases outside the gene matches: 12. CDR3 nucleotides: TGTGCCAGCAGCCTACTACCGGGAGGGATCGACTACGAGCAGTACTTC. Residues: CASSLLPGGIDYEQYF.

This clonotype has a handful of counts. The V call is TRBV5-5, the J call TRBJ2-1, with 7 bases fitting TRBD1. The CDR3 sequence is 16 residues long. Germline assignment: CDR1 SGHKS and CDR2 YYEKEE (reference sequence). V lost 5 bases to trimming and J lost 0 bases; unmatched junction nucleotides: 8. CDR3 residues: CASSPTGAGSYNEQFF. For the CDR3, the DNA is TGTGCCAGCAGTCCTACAGGGGCTGGCTCCTACAATGAGCAGTTCTTC. The full variable domain, rest sourced from reference TRBV5-5 and TRBJ2-1, is DAGVTQSPTHLIKTRGQQVTLRCSPISGHKSVSWYQQVLGQGPQFIFQYYEKEERGRGNFPDRFSARQFPNYSSELNVNALLLGDSALYLCASSPTGAGSYNEQFFGPGTRLTVL.

This clonotype was counted many times. V gene TRBV29-1 combines with J gene TRBJ2-2; 7 positions match TRBD2. This CDR3 has 14 amino acids. Germline lookup yields CDR1 SQVTM and CDR2 ANQGSEA. Trimming took 3 bases from V and 3 from J; bases not matched to a gene: 4. The CDR3 protein is CSVESSGYTGELFF. For the CDR3, the DNA is TGCAGCGTTGAGTCTAGCGGTTACACCGGGGAGCTGTTTTTT.

As concerns this clonotype: One end of the junction varies from germline; a read error may be responsible. This chain uses TRBV7-2 with TRBJ2-2; TRBD2 matches at 8 bases. The length of the CDR3 is 15 residues. Germline V gives CDR1 SGHTA, CDR2 FQGNSA. The CDR3 loop reads CASSLASSGTGELFF. DNA for the CDR3: TGTGCCAGCAGCCTAGCTTCTAGCGGGACCGGGGAGCTGTTTTTT.

V usage is TRBV28 and J usage is TRBJ2-3; 10 bases match TRBD1. The CDR3 has 18 residues. J was trimmed by 1 base and V by 2 bases; bases with no gene match: 9. Germline V gene data show CDR1 as MDHEN and CDR2 as SYDVKM. CDR3 DNA: TGTGCCAGCAGTTTAGATTACCTCGGGACAGGGGGCACAGATACGCAGTATTTT. Protein: CASSLDYLGTGGTDTQYF.

This clonotype occurred many times. V and J are TRBV7-2 and TRBJ2-6, with 7 bases identical to TRBD1. This CDR3 has 17 residues. The V gene's germline CDR1 is SGHTA and CDR2 FQGNSA. V trimming: 5 bases; J trimming: 1 base; junction bases outside the gene matches: 8. In DNA, the CDR3 is TGTGCCAGCAGCCCTAGACAGGGTAGGTCTGGGGCCAACGTCCTGACTTTC. Its protein product is CASSPRQGRSGANVLTF.

The genes are TRBV5-1 and TRBJ2-7; 8 nucleotides line up with TRBD1. This CDR3 spans 15 amino acids. The V gene end was trimmed by 3 bases and the J gene end by 6 bases; junction bases not matched to a gene: 11. Looked up from germline, CDR1 is SGHRS and CDR2 is YFSETQ. The CDR3, as DNA: TGCGCCAGCAGCTGGGGGTCGGCAGGGGGCATCGAGCAGTACTTC. Protein product: CASSWGSAGGIEQYF.

The table lists this clonotype with a few counts. The chain uses TRBV4-3 and TRBJ1-3; 7 positions match TRBD1. The germline V gene encodes CDR1 LGHNA and CDR2 YSLEER. V gave up 0 bases and J gave up 0 bases; unmatched junction bases: 8. The CDR3 sequence is 18 residues long. CDR3 sequence: CASSQETTRDSSGNTIYF. The CDR3 DNA sequence: TGCGCCAGCAGCCAAGAAACTACCCGGGACAGCTCTGGAAACACCATATATTTT.

The gene calls are TRBV10-2 and TRBJ1-2, with 9 bases matching TRBD1. The V gene end was trimmed by 3 bases and the J gene end by 8 bases; junction bases not matched to a gene: 13. Germline-derived CDR1 and CDR2 are WSHSY and SAAADI. There are 16 residues in the CDR3. The CDR3 DNA reads as TGCGCCAGCAGTGAAGCGTCTGGGAGGACAGGGGCAGGCTACACCTTC. Its translation is CASSEASGRTGAGYTF.

V is TRBV30 and J is TRBJ1-5, with D perhaps matching TRBD1 (6 bases). CDR3 length: 12 amino acids. V was trimmed by 5 bases and J by 8 bases, leaving 13 bases between them. Germline loops: CDR1 GTSNPN, CDR2 SVGIG (reference sequence). CDR3 protein: CAWGTGAKPQHF. The CDR3 nucleotides are TGTGCCTGGGGAACGGGGGCAAAGCCCCAGCATTTT.

V usage is TRBV4-1 and J usage is TRBJ2-1, with D possibly matching TRBD1 (6 bases). The germline CDR1 and CDR2 sequences are MGHRA and YSYEKL. The CDR3 has 14 amino acids. Deletions cut 0 bases from V and 6 bases from J, with 9 bases between. This CDR3 is CASSQDHRANEQFF. DNA for the CDR3: TGCGCCAGCAGCCAAGATCACAGGGCCAATGAGCAGTTCTTC.

This clonotype came up a few times. The genes are TRBV20-1 and TRBJ1-1; D is ambiguous. This CDR3 contains 13 residues. CDR1 and CDR2 (germline): DFQATT, SNEGSKA (reference sequence). V gave up 2 bases and J gave up 3 bases, with 10 bases separating them. The chain's CDR3 is CSARRSRDTEAFF. The CDR3 nucleotides read TGCAGTGCTAGAAGGTCAAGGGACACTGAAGCTTTCTTT.

This clonotype was counted between two and nine times. V is TRBV4-3 and J is TRBJ2-3; D gene uncertain. Germline assignment: CDR1 LGHNA and CDR2 YSLEER. Trimming removed 5 bases at V and 1 base at J, with 7 bases between. The CDR3 is 13 amino acids. The CDR3 here is CASSILGTDTQYF. DNA for the CDR3: TGCGCCAGCAGCATCTTGGGCACAGATACGCAGTATTTT.

The CDR3 protein is CGGGVGELFF. The CDR3 coding sequence is TGTGGAGGGGGAGTTGGGGAGCTGTTTTTT. The rearrangement joins TRBV7-3 to TRBJ2-2; perhaps TRBD1 as D (6 bases). Germline values: CDR1 SGHTA, CDR2 FQGTGA. This CDR3 contains 10 residues.

V is TRBV5-4 and J is TRBJ2-1, with no clear D. This CDR3 has 13 residues. The germline V gene has CDR1 SGHNT and CDR2 YYREEE (reference sequence). The V gene lost 4 bases and the J gene lost 5 bases, with 10 bases spanning the gap. The CDR3 coding sequence is TGTGCCAGCAGCCGGGCTGACGACAATGAGCAGTTCTTC. Encoded protein: CASSRADDNEQFF.

This clonotype has just a few counts. The CDR3 sequence is CSASWGLAGETQYF. The DNA for the CDR3 is TGCAGTGCTAGTTGGGGACTAGCGGGAGAGACCCAGTACTTC. The chain couples TRBV20-1 to TRBJ2-5; 12 bases are a match to TRBD2. The CDR3 is 14 amino acids. The germline V gene has CDR1 DFQATT and CDR2 SNEGSKA (reference sequence). Losses at the gene ends were 3 bases for V and 4 bases for J; bases not matched to a gene: 3.

A few counts support this clonotype. The chain has TRBV29-1 and TRBJ2-1; 8 bases align to TRBD2. Germline V gene lookup returns CDR1 SQVTM and CDR2 ANQGSEA. This CDR3 spans 12 amino acids. V trimming: 4 bases; J trimming: 10 bases; junction bases outside the gene matches: 6. CDR3 amino acids: CSVAGLVGEQFF. The CDR3 nucleotides are TGCAGCGTTGCGGGACTAGTAGGGGAGCAGTTCTTC.